The 25 T cell receptor beta chains below come from one sample, sequenced in a study of cytomegalovirus exposure and HLA in healthy donors. This table comes from immunoSEQ multiplex PCR, and its TCRdb copy is limited to in-frame clones, with some not included. The sample includes about 82,000 clones, roughly 93% of them seen just once. Sequencing was carried out using PBMCs. The receptors come from a man between 18 and 29 years old in good health and CMV-seronegative.

The chain uses TRBV10-1 and TRBJ2-5, with TRBD1 matching 9 bases. The V gene end was trimmed by 6 bases and the J gene end by 5 bases; junction bases not matched to a gene: 7. This CDR3 spans 14 amino acids. Germline CDR1 is WNHNN and CDR2 is SYGVQD (reference sequence). The CDR3 protein is CASSPGQGFETQYF. As DNA, the CDR3 is TGCGCCAGCAGCCCGGGACAGGGATTTGAGACCCAGTACTTC.

The rearrangement joins TRBV27 to TRBJ1-2; TRBD1 matches at 12 bases. Germline trimming cut 4 bases from V and 6 bases from J; bases unmatched to any gene: 3. Germline V lookup: CDR1 MNHEY, CDR2 SMNVEV (reference sequence). The CDR3 spans 14 residues. CDR3 protein: CASSSRDRGHGYTF. The CDR3, as DNA: TGTGCCAGCAGTTCCCGGGACAGGGGGCATGGCTACACCTTC.

The chain couples TRBV18 to TRBJ1-4, with D possibly matching TRBD1 (5 bases). There are 14 residues in the CDR3. The germline V gene encodes CDR1 KGHSH and CDR2 LQKENI. V dropped 2 bases and J dropped 5 bases, with 9 bases sitting between them. The CDR3 protein is CASSPGGTNEKLFF. The CDR3 DNA sequence: TGTGCCAGCTCACCAGGGGGGACGAATGAAAAACTGTTTTTT.

The chain employs TRBV14 and TRBJ1-1; D uncertain. Trimming took off 2 bases at V and 1 base at J, with 11 bases between the two ends. Germline V lookup: CDR1 SGHDN, CDR2 FVKESK. The CDR3 loop spans 15 amino acids. The CDR3 coding sequence is TGTGCCAGCAGCCAATTACAGAAGACGAACACTGAAGCTTTCTTT. Translated: CASSQLQKTNTEAFF.

V gene TRBV6-1 combines with J gene TRBJ1-4; D is ambiguous. CDR3 length: 15 amino acids. CDR1 is MNHNS, CDR2 SASEGT, per germline. The V end lost 4 bases, the J end lost 6 bases, and 15 bases lay between the germline ends. DNA for the CDR3: TGTGCCAGCAGTGGCCAACGAGGCTGGGATGAAAAACTGTTTTTT. This gives the protein CASSGQRGWDEKLFF.

V is TRBV9 and J is TRBJ1-2, with 12 bases matching TRBD1. Trimming cost V 4 bases and J 5 bases; bases outside gene matches: 18. Germline V lookup: CDR1 SGDLS, CDR2 YYNGEE. The CDR3 runs to 19 residues. This CDR3 is CASSIGTGGEGSFRYGYTF. Here the CDR3 DNA reads TGTGCCAGCAGCATTGGGACAGGGGGCGAAGGGTCCTTCCGATATGGCTACACCTTC. The whole variable domain, remainder taken from reference TRBV9 and TRBJ1-2, is DSGVTQTPKHLITATGQRVTLRCSPRSGDLSVYWYQQSLDQGLQFLIQYYNGEERAKGNILERFSAQQFPDLHSELNLSSLELGDSALYFCASSIGTGGEGSFRYGYTFGSGTRLTVV.

The CDR3 spells CASSYQGQSEQYF. In DNA form, the CDR3 reads TGTGCCAGCAGTTACCAAGGACAGAGCGAGCAGTACTTC. The chain is built from TRBV6-5 and TRBJ2-7; TRBD1 might be the D (6 bases). The germline CDR1 and CDR2 sequences are MNHEY and SVGAGI. V dropped 2 bases and J dropped 6 bases, with 11 bases sitting between them. This CDR3 has 13 residues.

The rearrangement joins TRBV27 to TRBJ1-4; D is undetermined. The CDR3 runs to 16 residues. Germline CDR1 is MNHEY and CDR2 is SMNVEV (reference sequence). With 3 bases removed from V and 8 bases from J, the gap between germline ends came to 19 bases. The CDR3 region is CASSFSLLGTGEKLFF. CDR3 nucleotide sequence: TGTGCCAGCAGTTTTAGTTTATTGGGTACGGGGGAAAAACTGTTTTTT.

The chain joins TRBV6-5 to TRBJ1-2; 7 bases agree with TRBD1. Per the germline V gene, CDR1 is MNHEY and CDR2 is SVGAGI. The CDR3 runs to 13 residues. V trimming: 9 bases; J trimming: 2 bases; junction bases outside the gene matches: 6. CDR3 sequence: CARRQGPNYGYTF. The CDR3 DNA reads TGTGCCAGAAGACAGGGACCGAACTATGGCTACACCTTC.

The chain combines TRBV5-1 with TRBJ1-1, with TRBD1 identical over 9 bases. The junction had 16 bases not matched to a gene; V was cut back by 7 bases and J by 0 bases. CDR1 and CDR2 (germline): SGHRS, YFSETQ. This CDR3 spans 18 amino acids. In DNA form, the CDR3 reads TGCGCCAGCTGCGATACAGGGGGCGCTGTGAGTTTGAACACTGAAGCTTTCTTT. Translated, it gives CASCDTGGAVSLNTEAFF.

In this sample, this clone turned up once. The chain carries TRBV9 and TRBJ2-7; the match to TRBD1 covers 7 bases. V lost 5 bases and J lost 0; bases outside the gene matches: 5. Germline loops: CDR1 SGDLS, CDR2 YYNGEE. The CDR3 has 14 amino acids. CDR3: CASRKGTASYEQYF. The CDR3 region has the DNA TGTGCCAGCAGAAAGGGGACAGCCTCCTACGAGCAGTACTTC.

The table lists this clone with a count of one. J is TRBJ1-5 and V is TRBV6-5, with 9 bases that match TRBD1. The length of the CDR3 is 15 residues. V shed 4 bases, J shed 6 bases, and the junction held 7 bases outside the gene matches. Per the germline V gene, CDR1 is MNHEY and CDR2 is SVGAGI. CDR3 region: CASSSQQGAFQPQHF. The DNA for the CDR3 is TGTGCCAGCAGTTCGCAACAGGGGGCTTTTCAGCCCCAGCATTTT.

The chain joins TRBV10-1 to TRBJ1-2, with TRBD1 matching over 8 bases. The CDR3 consists of 15 residues. The V and J ends lost 4 bases and 4 bases, in that order; junction bases with no gene match: 8. In germline, CDR1 is WNHNN, CDR2 SYGVQD (reference sequence). This CDR3 is CASSGGQGGSYGYTF. CDR3 DNA: TGCGCCAGCAGTGGTGGACAGGGAGGGAGCTATGGCTACACCTTC.

The chain links TRBV10-3 to TRBJ2-7; 10 bases line up with TRBD1. Per the germline V gene, CDR1 is ENHRY and CDR2 is SYGVKD. The V gene end was trimmed by 6 bases and the J gene end by 4 bases; junction bases not matched to a gene: 9. CDR3 length equals 15 residues. This CDR3 is CAIRGPGQGTYEQYF. The DNA of the CDR3 is TGTGCCATCAGGGGCCCGGGACAGGGGACTTACGAGCAGTACTTC.

About this clone: One end of the junction fails to match germline, which may point to a read error. The gene calls are TRBV6-5 and TRBJ2-1; possibly TRBD1 for D (5 bases). Germline V gene sequence: CDR1 MNHEY, CDR2 SVGAGI. CDR3 length equals 12 residues. Written as DNA, the CDR3 is TGTGCCAGCAGGTACAAAAATCAGGGCGCGATCTTC. Amino acid sequence: CASRYKNQGAIF.

This clone was found once. The chain couples TRBV11-2 to TRBJ2-7; TRBD1 matches at 7 bases. The ends lost 5 bases at V and 4 bases at J; junction bases unmatched: 2. The germline V gene has CDR1 SGHAT and CDR2 FQNNGV. CDR3 length: 12 residues. CDR3 sequence: CASSLQGYEQYF. The DNA of the CDR3 is TGTGCCAGCAGCCTACAGGGGTACGAGCAGTACTTC. Together with reference TRBV11-2 and TRBJ2-7, the CDR3 gives the full variable domain: EAGVAQSPRYKIIEKRQSVAFWCNPISGHATLYWYQQILGQGPKLLIQFQNNGVVDDSQLPKDRFSAERLKGVDSTLKIQPAKLEDSAVYLCASSLQGYEQYFGPGTRLTVT.

V gene TRBV6-1 combines with J gene TRBJ1-2; D uncertain. V lost 7 bases, J lost 6 bases, and 21 bases lay in between. Per germline, CDR1 MNHNS and CDR2 SASEGT. The CDR3 totals 15 residues. CDR3 region: CASTKSGIKSNGYTF. Written as DNA, the CDR3 is TGTGCCAGCACCAAATCGGGGATCAAGTCTAATGGCTACACCTTC.

The CDR3 sequence is CASSQDRSGYYGYTF. In DNA form, the CDR3 reads TGCGCCAGCAGCCAAGATAGGTCCGGGTACTATGGCTACACCTTC. The chain recombines TRBV4-1 with TRBJ1-2, with D unresolved. Germline loops: CDR1 MGHRA, CDR2 YSYEKL. CDR3 size: 15 residues. Trimming removed 0 bases at V and 3 bases at J, with 11 bases between.

V is TRBV11-2 and J is TRBJ2-7; D is undetermined. Trimming took off 0 bases at V and 6 bases at J, with 9 bases between the two ends. Germline V CDR1 and CDR2: SGHAT, FQNNGV. The CDR3 runs 13 residues. As DNA, the CDR3 is TGTGCCAGCAGCTTAGAGCACGCGCCCGAGCAGTACTTC. Its translation is CASSLEHAPEQYF.

The genes are TRBV4-1 and TRBJ1-3; D not resolved. CDR3 length equals 13 residues. The ends were cut back, 3 bases at V and 2 bases at J, with 5 bases in the middle. CDR1 and CDR2 from the germline V gene are MGHRA and YSYEKL. CDR3 amino acids: CASSHPAGNTIYF. Written as DNA, the CDR3 is TGCGCCAGCAGCCACCCAGCTGGAAACACCATATATTTT.

In DNA form, the CDR3 reads TGTGCCAGCAGCTCGCGACAGGGACTCTCTGGGGCCAACGTCCTGACTTTC. It specifies CASSSRQGLSGANVLTF. The genes are TRBV7-6 and TRBJ2-6, with D perhaps TRBD1 (7 bases). Germline V lookup: CDR1 SGHVS, CDR2 FNYEAQ. The CDR3 is made up of 17 amino acids. Trimming took 4 bases from V and 0 from J, leaving 13 bases between them.

The chain combines TRBV7-9 with TRBJ1-2; D not certain. Germline CDR1 SEHNR, CDR2 FQNEAQ (reference sequence). Trimming took 0 bases from V and 7 from J, leaving 9 bases between them. The CDR3 sequence is 13 residues long. CDR3 region: CASSLAHWAGYTF. The CDR3 DNA sequence: TGTGCCAGCAGCTTAGCGCACTGGGCTGGCTACACCTTC.

The chain is built from TRBV7-2 and TRBJ1-2; tentatively, D is TRBD1 (5 bases). Germline V gives CDR1 SGHTA, CDR2 FQGNSA. V shed 3 bases and J shed 2 bases, with 22 bases lying between them. CDR3 length: 18 residues. The CDR3 bases are TGTGCCAGCAGCTTTAGGGCGCCGGGGGGGTACGAGAACTATGGCTACACCTTC. Protein: CASSFRAPGGYENYGYTF.

This rearrangement joins TRBV10-1 to TRBJ2-5, with 7 bases lining up with TRBD1. V lost 5 bases and J lost 5; bases outside the gene matches: 8. The CDR3 sequence is 14 residues long. The germline V gene has CDR1 WNHNN and CDR2 SYGVQD (reference sequence). Written as DNA, the CDR3 is TGCGCCAGCAGTCCTGGACAGGCCGGGGAGACCCAGTACTTC. Translating gives CASSPGQAGETQYF.

V gene TRBV7-2 combines with J gene TRBJ1-2, with D perhaps matching TRBD1 (5 bases). CDR1 and CDR2 from the germline V gene are SGHTA and FQGNSA. The CDR3 has 14 amino acids. The ends were cut back, 1 base at V and 3 bases at J, with 9 bases in the middle. CDR3 sequence reads: CASSLGGDYYGYTF. The CDR3 DNA sequence: TGTGCCAGCAGCTTAGGGGGGGACTACTATGGCTACACCTTC.